The following is a T cell receptor beta chain sequence with its context. Its cognate antigen is unknown. Here immunoSEQ multiplex PCR was the method, and the copy in TCRdb shows in-frame clones only, minus some. The data hold fewer than 1 million clones, with about 96% observed a single time. CD45RO-negative cells were positively selected for CCR7, leaving out terminally differentiated effector memory CD45RA+ cells. This specimen belongs to a study of shared clonotypes between healthy human individuals. On the study more broadly: Each donor contributed plates that comprised three CD4 naive, three CD4 memory, two CD8 naive and one CD8 memory. Overall study findings and caveats: A few donors shared about 5% of their naive CD4 clonotypes. Clonotypes not shared had lower generation probabilities than those common to all four donors.

CDR1 is SQVTM, CDR2 ANQGSEA, per germline. The CDR3 is 15 amino acids. Trimming stripped 3 bases from V and 4 bases from J, with 16 bases between. The rearrangement uses TRBV29-1 and TRBJ2-1, with D possibly TRBD2 on 5 matching bases. The sequence came from a man aged 25 to 40 in good health. Sample: naive CD8+ T cells sorted from blood. CDR3 nucleotides: TGCAGCGTTGATGGTGTGACTACCGTGTACAATGAGCAGTTCTTC. Translating it yields CSVDGVTTVYNEQFF.